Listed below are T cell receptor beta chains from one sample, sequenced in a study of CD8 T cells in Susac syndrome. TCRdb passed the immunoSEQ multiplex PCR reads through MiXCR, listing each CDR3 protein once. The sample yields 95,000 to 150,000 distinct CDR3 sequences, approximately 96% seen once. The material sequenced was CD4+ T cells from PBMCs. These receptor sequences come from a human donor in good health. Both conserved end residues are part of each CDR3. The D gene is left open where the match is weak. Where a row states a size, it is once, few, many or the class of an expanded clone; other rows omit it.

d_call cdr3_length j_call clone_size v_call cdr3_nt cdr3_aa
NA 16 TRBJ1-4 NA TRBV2 TGTGCCAGCAGTGAAGCGCTTCGGGGGAAGGGTGAAAAACTGTTTTTT CASSEALRGKGEKLFF
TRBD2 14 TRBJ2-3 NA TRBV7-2 TGTGCCAGCAGACTAGCGGGACTCACAGATACGCAGTATTTT CASRLAGLTDTQYF
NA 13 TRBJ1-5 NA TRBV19 TGTGCCAGTAGTACGACTTCGGGTCAGCCCCAGCATTTT CASSTTSGQPQHF
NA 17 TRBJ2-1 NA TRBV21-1 TGTGCCAGCAGCAAAGTCGGAAACAGGGGGCGGCGCAATGAGCAGTTCTTC CASSKVGNRGRRNEQFF
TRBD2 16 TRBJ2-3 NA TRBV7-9 TGTGCCAGCAGCCCTTTCGCGGGAGGGCCTGGTCATGCGCAGTATTTT CASSPFAGGPGHAQYF
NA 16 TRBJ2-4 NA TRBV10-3 TGTGCCATCAGTAACCCAGGGGCCTTGGCCAAAAACATTCAGTACTTC CAISNPGALAKNIQYF
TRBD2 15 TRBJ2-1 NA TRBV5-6 TGTGCCAGCAGCTCCTGGGGGACTAGCAACAATGAGCAGTTCTTC CASSSWGTSNNEQFF
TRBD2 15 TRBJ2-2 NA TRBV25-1 TGTGCCAGCGGGGGACTAGCGGGAGTGACCGGGGAGCTGTTTTTT CASGGLAGVTGELFF
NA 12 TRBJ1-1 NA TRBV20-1 TGCAGTGAAAGGCCCCGGGGTGGTGAAGCTTTCTTT CSERPRGGEAFF
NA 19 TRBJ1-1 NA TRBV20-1 TGCAGTGCTAGAGATAATGCCCACCGGTTGGGGCCACTAAGGAGTCCAGCTTTCTTT CSARDNAHRLGPLRSPAFF
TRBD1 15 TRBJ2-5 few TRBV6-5 TGTGCCAGCAGTTACTCGGGGACAGGGGAAGAGACCCAGTACTTC CASSYSGTGEETQYF
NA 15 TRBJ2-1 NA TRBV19 TGTGCCAGTAGTAGGAGGCAGGGGTACTACAATGAGCAGTTCTTC CASSRRQGYYNEQFF
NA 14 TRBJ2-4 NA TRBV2 TGTGCCAGCAGGCCCCATAAAACTCCAAACATTCAGTACTTC CASRPHKTPNIQYF
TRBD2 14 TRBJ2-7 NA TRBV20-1 TGCAGTGCGCCGGTAGCGGGAGGGCCGGGCGAGCAGTACTTC CSAPVAGGPGEQYF
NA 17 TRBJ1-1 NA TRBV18 TGTGCCAGCTCACCACCCGTTGGACTTAGAAGGGACACTGAAGCTTTCTTT CASSPPVGLRRDTEAFF
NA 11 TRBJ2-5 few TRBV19 TGTGCCAGTAGTCAGCGGGAGACCCAGTACTTC CASSQRETQYF
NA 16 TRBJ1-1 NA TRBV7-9 TGTGCCAGCAGCCTCACTTCAGGCAGAAAGAACACTGAAGCTTTCTTT CASSLTSGRKNTEAFF
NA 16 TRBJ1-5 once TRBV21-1 TGTGCCAGCAGCAGCCCCGGGACAGTAGGCAATCAGCACCAGCATTTT CASSSPGTVGNQHQHF
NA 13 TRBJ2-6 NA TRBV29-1 TGCAGCGTGGGGGCATCCGGGGCCAACGTCCTGACTTTC CSVGASGANVLTF
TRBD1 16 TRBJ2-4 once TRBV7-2 TGTGCCAGCAGCCTAGGGGGCAGCTCGGCCAAAAACATTCAGTACTTC CASSLGGSSAKNIQYF
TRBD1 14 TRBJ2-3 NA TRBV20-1 TGCAGTGCTTCCGGACAGGGGGGGACAGATACGCAGTATTTT CSASGQGGTDTQYF
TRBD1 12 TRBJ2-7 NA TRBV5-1 TGCGCCAGCAGCGCCACAGGGGACGAGCAGTACTTC CASSATGDEQYF
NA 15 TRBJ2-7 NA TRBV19 TGTGCCAGTTCCTTGGGGTACGATTCCTCCTACGAGCAGTACTTC CASSLGYDSSYEQYF
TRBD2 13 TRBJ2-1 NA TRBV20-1 TGCAGTGCTAGATATAGCGGGCGTAATGAGCAGTTCTTC CSARYSGRNEQFF
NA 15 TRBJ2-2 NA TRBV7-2 TGTGCCAGCAGCTTACTTGGGAGTGGCACCGGGGAGCTGTTTTTT CASSLLGSGTGELFF
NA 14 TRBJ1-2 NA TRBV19 TGTGCCAGTAGTTTTCTAGGGGAGAACTATGGCTACACCTTC CASSFLGENYGYTF
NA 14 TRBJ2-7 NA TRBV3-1 TGTGCCAGCAGCCAAGTCCCCCGGTCCTACGAGCAGTACTTC CASSQVPRSYEQYF
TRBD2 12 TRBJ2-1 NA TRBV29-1 TGCGTAGCGGGAGGGCCCTCGAATGAGCAGTTCTTC CVAGGPSNEQFF
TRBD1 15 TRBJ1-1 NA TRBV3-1 TGTGCCAGCAGCCAAGGATTTACAGGGGGCACTGAAGCTTTCTTT CASSQGFTGGTEAFF
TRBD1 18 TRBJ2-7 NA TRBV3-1 TGTGCCAGCAGCCCGGTAGGGACAGGGCAAGGGAGCTCCTACGAGCAGTACTTC CASSPVGTGQGSSYEQYF
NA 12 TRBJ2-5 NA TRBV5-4 TGTGCCAGCAGCTTTATGTCGAAGACCCAGTACTTC CASSFMSKTQYF
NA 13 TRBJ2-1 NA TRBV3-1 TGTGCCAGCAGCCAAGGGCCCCGTGGTGAGCAGTTCTTC CASSQGPRGEQFF
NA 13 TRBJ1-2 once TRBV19 TGTGCCTCGGGAGGAGCAGGTCTTCAGGGCTACACCTTC CASGGAGLQGYTF
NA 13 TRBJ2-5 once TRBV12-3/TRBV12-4 TGTGCCAGCACCACAAACCTGAGGGGAGCCCAGTACTTC CASTTNLRGAQYF
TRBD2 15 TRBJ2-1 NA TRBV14 TGTGCCAGCAGCCCCCTCGGGATAGCGGGGAATGAGCAGTTCTTC CASSPLGIAGNEQFF
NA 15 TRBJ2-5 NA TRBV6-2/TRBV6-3 TGTGCCAGCAGTCGACCCGGCGTTTCATTTGGGACCCAGTACTTC CASSRPGVSFGTQYF
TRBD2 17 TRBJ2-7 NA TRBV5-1 TGCGCCAGCAGCTCTCCCGATGGACTAGCGGGAGGGTACGAGCAGTACTTC CASSSPDGLAGGYEQYF
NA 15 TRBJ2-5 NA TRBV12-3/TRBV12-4 TGTGCCAGCAGTTTTGGAGGGAGGGGGAAAGAGACCCAGTACTTC CASSFGGRGKETQYF
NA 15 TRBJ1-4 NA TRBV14 TGTGCCAGCAGCGCCCGATGGAGAACTAATGAAAAACTGTTTTTT CASSARWRTNEKLFF
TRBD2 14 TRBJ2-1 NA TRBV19 TGTGCCAGTAGTATAGGGGGAGGGTGGGATGAGCAGTTCTTC CASSIGGGWDEQFF